The TCR beta chain described here comes from a study of CD8 T cells in Susac syndrome. CDR3 length: 17 amino acids. With 1 base removed from V and 2 bases from J, the gap between germline ends came to 16 bases. CDR1 is SGHDN, CDR2 FVKESK, per germline. Random hexamers primed reverse transcription of about 0.5 to 1 ug RNA. TCRdb analysed the immunoSEQ multiplex PCR reads with MiXCR anew, one entry per CDR3 protein. The repertoire holds about 300,000 distinct CDR3 sequences, with 92% as singletons. Sequencing input: CD4+ T cells from PBMCs. The receptor was derived from a human donor with multiple sclerosis. The V call is TRBV14, the J call TRBJ2-3; D gene unclear. The CDR3 bases are TGTGCCAGCAGCCAAGGCGGATCTCGCGGCCTCACAGATACGCAGTATTTT. This gives the protein CASSQGGSRGLTDTQYF.